These 10 T cell receptor beta chains originate from one sample sequenced in a study of beta chain features in type 1 diabetes (dated by TCRdb to 2017 to 2018). Library creation used the immunoSEQ multiplex PCR assay. The entire amount of isolated RNA was reverse transcribed using the High Capacity cDNA Reverse Transcription Kit, so the sequenced TCRB transcripts were expressed ones. TCRdb holds this immuneACCESS table with in-frame rearrangements only. Some clones are missing; in checked studies, unresolved V genes explain under half, and the rest has no known cause. This sample gives 130,000 to 150,000 clones in total; less than 11% of them show up just once. The ten largest clones capture around 1.4% of the sample. Sample: naive CD4+ T cells from blood. In light of the paper, this sample's cell subset or site label describes: true naive CD4+ T cells. Source of these receptors: a man aged 18-30 years in good health.

This clone appeared a few times. The chain links TRBV12-5 to TRBJ2-5; D remains unclear. Germline V lookup: CDR1 LGHNT, CDR2 FRNRAP. The CDR3 covers 13 residues. The V and J ends lost 2 bases and 5 bases respectively, with 9 bases between them. In nucleotides, the CDR3 is TGTGCTAGTGGTTTGAGTACAGAGGAGACCCAGTACTTC. It is translated as CASGLSTEETQYF.

To note about this clone: Other nucleotide sequences in the sample specify the same CDR3. V usage is TRBV6-5 and J usage is TRBJ1-3; no clear D gene. Between the trimmed V and J ends, which lost 0 bases and 3 bases, there was a span of 9 bases. The CDR3 loop spans 15 amino acids. CDR1 is MNHEY, CDR2 SVGAGI, per germline. Here the CDR3 reads CASSYSTGYGNTIYF. CDR3 DNA sequence: TGTGCCAGCAGTTACTCGACGGGATATGGAAACACCATATATTTT.

The chain uses TRBV5-4 and TRBJ1-4; D possibly corresponds to TRBD1 (6 bases). This CDR3 has 15 amino acids. Per the germline V gene, CDR1 is SGHNT and CDR2 is YYREEE (reference sequence). V dropped 1 base and J dropped 1 base, with 8 bases sitting between them. The CDR3 DNA sequence: TGTGCCAGCAGCTTGAGGGGGGGAACTAATGAAAAACTGTTTTTT. This gives the protein CASSLRGGTNEKLFF.

The genes are TRBV11-2 and TRBJ2-7; 9 bases are a match to TRBD1. Looked up from germline, CDR1 is SGHAT and CDR2 is FQNNGV. Losses at the gene ends were 3 bases for V and 2 bases for J; bases not matched to a gene: 5. The CDR3 length is 15 residues. The CDR3 DNA sequence: TGTGCCAGCAGCTTGGGACAGGGACCGGCCTACGAGCAGTACTTC. Amino acids: CASSLGQGPAYEQYF.

This clone was counted ten times or more. V and J are TRBV7-2 and TRBJ1-5, with D maybe TRBD1 (5 bases). The CDR3 runs 15 residues. Germline CDR1 reads SGHTA; CDR2 reads FQGNSA. The V gene lost 2 bases and the J gene lost 1 base, with 9 bases spanning the gap. The CDR3 DNA sequence: TGTGCCAGCAGCTTAAGGGCAGGGAGCAATCAGCCCCAGCATTTT. It encodes CASSLRAGSNQPQHF.

This clone has a handful of counts. The gene calls are TRBV5-1 and TRBJ2-5, with D possibly matching TRBD1 (6 bases). The CDR3 extends over 13 amino acids. Germline CDR1 and CDR2: SGHRS and YFSETQ. V lost 0 bases to trimming and J lost 5 bases, with 8 bases between them. The CDR3 DNA reads as TGCGCCAGCAGCTTGGGACAGGTTGAGACCCAGTACTTC. This gives the protein CASSLGQVETQYF.

V is TRBV6-4 and J is TRBJ1-2; D is perhaps TRBD1 (6 bases). The CDR3 extends over 14 amino acids. Germline CDR1 reads MRHNA; CDR2 reads SNTAGT. V was trimmed by 2 bases and J by 4 bases, leaving 11 bases between them. The CDR3 DNA follows: TGTGCCAGCAGTGACCCGAGAGGGGGCTATGGCTACACCTTC. This encodes CASSDPRGGYGYTF.

This clone occurred a few times. The chain carries TRBV6-5 and TRBJ2-7; D is possibly TRBD1 (5 bases). This CDR3 is 16 amino acids long. The germline gives CDR1 MNHEY, CDR2 SVGAGI. The V and J ends lost 2 bases and 3 bases respectively, with 17 bases between them. This CDR3 reads CASSYRLGQLFYEQYF. The CDR3 nucleotides are TGTGCCAGCAGTTACCGCCTAGGACAACTGTTCTACGAGCAGTACTTC.

This sequence joins TRBV6-1 and TRBJ2-6, with D hard to call. Germline CDR1 MNHNS, CDR2 SASEGT. This CDR3 comprises 17 residues. Trimming shortened V by 4 bases and J by 0 bases, and 13 bases separated the two germline ends. The CDR3 sequence is CASSALLPRSGANVLTF. DNA for the CDR3: TGTGCCAGCAGTGCCCTCCTACCGCGCTCTGGGGCCAACGTCCTGACTTTC.

In its sample, this clone was seen many times. The J gene is TRBJ2-7, the V gene TRBV11-2, with 10 nucleotides matching TRBD2. Trimming took 5 bases from V and 6 from J; bases not matched to a gene: 10. CDR1 is SGHAT, CDR2 FQNNGV, per germline. The CDR3 is 15 residues long. The CDR3 protein is CASSTSSGGASEQYF. The CDR3 DNA follows: TGTGCCAGCAGCACCTCGAGCGGGGGGGCGAGCGAGCAGTACTTC.